This TCR beta chain came from a study of cytomegalovirus exposure and HLA in healthy donors. In the study overall: The Caucasian-associated ancestry cluster contained approximately 81% of the approximately 400 genotyped donors.

This PCR relied on a set of 60 Vbeta primers and 13 Jbeta primers. Sequencing used immunoSEQ multiplex PCR; TCRdb keeps in-frame clones, though not all of them. The table has some 130,000 clones, around 77% seen once; the top ten hold more than 0.95%. Those who donated were healthy bone marrow donors. Trimming left V 4 bases short and J 5 bases short, with 9 bases between. The CDR3 spans 13 residues. This chain joins TRBV23-1 and TRBJ1-5; D is perhaps TRBD1 (5 bases). TRBV23-1 is designated an ORF whose function remains uncertain. This receptor was identified in a man in his late teens or twenties in good health and CMV-seronegative. The sequenced material came from PBMCs. The CDR3 DNA reads TGCGCCAGCAGTCGGGAAGGGGATCAGCCCCAGCATTTT. As protein: CASSREGDQPQHF.